This T cell receptor beta chain was recorded in a study of shared clonotypes between healthy human individuals. Produced via immunoSEQ multiplex PCR; TCRdb's table is partial and in-frame only. The sample lists about 2.2 million clones, approximately 92% occurring once. The naive CD8 population came from CD45RO-negative cells selected for CCR7, without terminally differentiated effector memory CD45RA+ cells. Sequencing was performed on naive CD8+ T cells from PBMCs. The receptor's source is a man younger than 35 in good health. Some clones in this sample may be carry-over from other donors' samples.

In DNA form, the CDR3 reads TGTGCCAGCAGTTTATCGGCGGCCGCTTGGGACACCCAGTACTTC. Translated: CASSLSAAAWDTQYF. The rearrangement links TRBV27 to TRBJ2-5; D tentatively fits TRBD1 or TRBD2 (5 bases each). V was pared by 0 bases and J by 8 bases, with 16 bases between. The CDR3 totals 15 residues. CDR1 is MNHEY, CDR2 SMNVEV, per germline (reference sequence).